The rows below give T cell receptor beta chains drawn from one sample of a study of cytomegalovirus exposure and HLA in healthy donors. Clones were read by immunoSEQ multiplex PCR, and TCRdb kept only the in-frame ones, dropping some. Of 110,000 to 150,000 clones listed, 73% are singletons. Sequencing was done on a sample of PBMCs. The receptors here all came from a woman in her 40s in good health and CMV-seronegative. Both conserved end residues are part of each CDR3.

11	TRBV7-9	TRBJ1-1	CASSLETEAFF
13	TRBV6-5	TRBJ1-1	CASSYQGFTEAFF
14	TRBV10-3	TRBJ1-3	CAISVQGAGNTIYF
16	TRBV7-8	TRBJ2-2	CASSQMRGQNTGELFF
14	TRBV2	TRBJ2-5	CASSRRQGVGTQYF
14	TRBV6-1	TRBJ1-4	CASSEQGGGEKLFF
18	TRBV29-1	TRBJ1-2	CSATLNAKPGQGVYGYTF
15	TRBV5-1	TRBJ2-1	CASSPASGGANEQFF
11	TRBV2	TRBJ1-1	CASLRAKQAFF
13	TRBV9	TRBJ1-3	CASSGDRGNTIYF
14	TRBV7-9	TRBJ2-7	CASSLGNRDYEQYF
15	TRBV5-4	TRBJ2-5	CASSRQAQTQETQYF
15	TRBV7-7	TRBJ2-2	CASSLDTGETGELFF
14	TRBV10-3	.	CAISEGQGAYEQYF
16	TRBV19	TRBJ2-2	CASSSWTEANTGELFF
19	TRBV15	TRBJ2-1	CATSSPLILSRGTYNEQFF
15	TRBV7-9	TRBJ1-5	CASSPPGEGNQPQHF
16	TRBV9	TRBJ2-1	CASSPWTSGEYGEQFF
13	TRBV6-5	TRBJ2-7	CASSYSRDYEQYF
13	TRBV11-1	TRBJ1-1	CASSITGNTEAFF
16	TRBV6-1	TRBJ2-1	CASSGPQGVGYNEQFF
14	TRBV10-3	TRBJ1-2	CAISEIERSYGYTF
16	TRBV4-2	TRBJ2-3	CASSQEYSGGPDTQYF
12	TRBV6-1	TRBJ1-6	CASSGRNSPLHF
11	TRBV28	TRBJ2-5	CASSFEETQYF
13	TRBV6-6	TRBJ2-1	CASRPGQYNEQFF
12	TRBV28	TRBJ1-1	CASLTGGIRAFF
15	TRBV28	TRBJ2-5	CASSLIGTQQETQYF